This entry lists 26 T cell receptor beta chains sequenced from one sample in a study of T-cell reconstitution after alpha-beta-depleted transplantation in children. The TCRbeta library was prepared with unique molecular identifiers. TCRdb fed the PCR reads into MiXCR, producing one record per CDR3 protein. The sample lists 500,000 to 650,000 distinct CDR3 sequences, 13% occurring once. The material sequenced was PBMCs, mostly from graft donor cells, taken 360 days after TCRalphabeta/CD19-depleted stem cell transplant. Receptors originate from a male patient between 10 and 17 years old who had a stem cell transplant for acute myeloid leukemia, so the T cells may come from the graft donor.

J is TRBJ2-1 and V is TRBV11-2, with 10 positions matching TRBD2. V lost 1 base to trimming and J lost 8 bases; unmatched junction nucleotides: 5. The CDR3 covers 15 residues. CDR1 and CDR2 (germline): SGHAT, FQNNGV. In nucleotides, the CDR3 is TGTGCCAGCAGCTTAGCGCCTAGCGGGAGTTATGAGCAGTTCTTC. Amino acids: CASSLAPSGSYEQFF.

This clonotype has more than one count but fewer than ten. V and J are TRBV5-1 and TRBJ2-5; 9 bases are a match to TRBD1. This CDR3 is built from 14 residues. The germline gives CDR1 SGHRS, CDR2 YFSETQ. The trim removed 4 bases at V and 5 bases at J, leaving 6 bases unmatched. The CDR3 protein is CASSIGQGRETQYF. The CDR3 DNA is TGCGCCAGCAGCATCGGACAGGGGAGGGAGACCCAGTACTTC.

V and J are TRBV4-3 and TRBJ2-1; D not resolved. Trimming took off 1 base at V and 7 bases at J, with 11 bases between the two ends. Looked up from germline, CDR1 is LGHNA and CDR2 is YSLEER. The CDR3 spans 14 residues. This chain's CDR3 is CASSQGLSQNEQFF. CDR3 coding DNA: TGCGCCAGCAGCCAAGGCCTAAGTCAGAATGAGCAGTTCTTC.

In its sample, this clonotype was seen many times. The rearrangement uses TRBV7-9 and TRBJ2-1; D is tentatively TRBD1 or TRBD2 (5 bases each). The CDR3 runs 12 residues. CDR1 SEHNR and CDR2 FQNEAQ come from the germline V gene (reference sequence). Trimming removed 0 bases from V and 12 bases from J, with 9 bases in between. The CDR3 nucleotides read TGTGCCAGCAGCTTAGCAACAGGACTGCAGTTCTTC. It encodes CASSLATGLQFF. The variable domain in full, with the rest retrieved from reference TRBV7-9 and TRBJ2-1, is DTGVSQNPRHKITKRGQNVTFRCDPISEHNRLYWYRQTLGQGPEFLTYFQNEAQLEKSRLLSDRFSAERPKGSFSTLEIQRTEQGDSAMYLCASSLATGLQFFGPGTRLTVL.

This clonotype was observed a handful of times. The genes are TRBV28 and TRBJ2-1, with unresolved D. Trimming took off 5 bases at V and 8 bases at J, with 10 bases between the two ends. The CDR3 is made up of 12 amino acids. The V gene's germline CDR1 is MDHEN and CDR2 SYDVKM. CDR3 nucleotide sequence: TGTGCCAGCAGTACTTCCCGGGATGAGCAGTTCTTC. Protein: CASSTSRDEQFF.

There are a few counts of this clonotype. This sequence joins TRBV7-3 and TRBJ2-1, with 9 bases fitting TRBD2. Germline CDR1 SGHTA, CDR2 FQGTGA. After removal of 1 base from V and 11 bases from J, the junction contained 3 bases not matched to a gene. This CDR3 is built from 13 residues. The CDR3 here is CASSLRGLAKQFF. The CDR3 DNA reads TGTGCCAGCAGCTTAAGGGGACTAGCCAAGCAGTTCTTC.

The sample holds many counts of this clonotype. CDR3 sequence (DNA): TGTGCCAGCACCCCAGGGGGCGGTCCCCAGCATTTT. This gives the protein CASTPGGGPQHF. The chain joins TRBV12-3 or TRBV12-4 to TRBJ1-5; 8 bases match TRBD1. The CDR3 is 12 residues long. V lost 7 bases and J lost 10; bases outside the gene matches: 6.

The V gene is TRBV7-2, the J gene TRBJ2-7, with D possibly matching TRBD1 (5 bases). CDR1 is SGHTA, CDR2 FQGNSA, per germline. The ends were cut back, 5 bases at V and 5 bases at J, with 13 bases in the middle. This CDR3 comprises 13 residues. The CDR3 DNA reads as TGTGCCAGCAGCCCCCAGGGCAGGGACGAGCAGTACTTC. This codes for CASSPQGRDEQYF. The full variable domain, in which reference TRBV7-2 and TRBJ2-7 provide the parts outside the CDR3, is GAGVSQSPSNKVTEKGKDVELRCDPISGHTALYWYRQSLGQGLEFLIYFQGNSAPDKSGLPSDRFSAERTGGSVSTLTIQRTQQEDSAVYLCASSPQGRDEQYFGPGTRLTVT.

In its sample, this clonotype was seen a few times. The rearrangement joins TRBV11-2 to TRBJ2-4, with TRBD2 identical over 9 bases. V lost 6 bases to trimming and J lost 4 bases; unmatched junction nucleotides: 7. The CDR3 runs 15 residues. CDR1 is SGHAT and CDR2 is FQNNGV in the germline V gene. CDR3 DNA sequence: TGTGCCAGCAGGGGACTAGCTACTCCTAAAAACATTCAGTACTTC. It codes for CASRGLATPKNIQYF.

This clonotype was seen only a few times. No DNA is shown, since the ends of the CDR3 on it are uncertain; the CDR3 is the one TCRdb lists. The V and J genes are TRBV7-5 and TRBJ2-7; the table's TRBD2 call for D was not verified on the DNA. TRBV7-5 is listed as a pseudogene. The CDR3 region is 18 residues in length, termini included. The chain's CDR3 is CISVPEREVGTSSYEQYF.

The gene calls are TRBV7-2 and TRBJ2-2; D is perhaps TRBD2 (6 bases). Trimming cost V 1 base and J 0 bases, with 12 bases left between them. The CDR3 contains 17 residues. Germline V gene lookup returns CDR1 SGHTA and CDR2 FQGNSA. The CDR3 is CASSLVGGSANTGELFF. CDR3 nucleotide sequence: TGTGCCAGCAGCTTAGTTGGGGGGAGCGCGAACACCGGGGAGCTGTTTTTT.

This clonotype was detected ten times or more. The chain carries TRBV12-3 or TRBV12-4 and TRBJ2-7; 7 bases line up with TRBD1. Trimming at V came to 5 bases and at J to 3 bases, leaving 7 bases not matched to a gene. The CDR3 has 14 residues. The DNA for the CDR3 is TGTGCCAGCAGTCCACGGGCAGGGGGCTACGAGCAGTACTTC. Translating gives CASSPRAGGYEQYF.

This clonotype occurred many times. J is TRBJ2-7 and V is TRBV28; 13 bases match TRBD2. Losses at the gene ends were 4 bases for V and 0 bases for J; bases not matched to a gene: 9. The CDR3 consists of 18 residues. Germline lookup yields CDR1 MDHEN and CDR2 SYDVKM. This CDR3 is CASSYPGLAGLSSYEQYF. The DNA of the CDR3 is TGTGCCAGCAGTTATCCGGGACTAGCGGGGCTCAGCTCCTACGAGCAGTACTTC.

This clonotype has just a few counts. The chain joins TRBV5-1 to TRBJ2-5, with 12 bases identical to TRBD2. The germline gives CDR1 SGHRS, CDR2 YFSETQ. The CDR3 sequence is 21 residues long. With 4 bases clipped from V and 0 bases from J, the junction kept 19 bases outside the gene matches. This CDR3 is CASSPLAGGPSLGLYQETQYF. The CDR3 DNA follows: TGCGCCAGCAGCCCTCTAGCGGGAGGGCCGAGTTTGGGACTGTACCAAGAGACCCAGTACTTC. Full variable domain (rest looked up from reference TRBV5-1 and TRBJ2-5): KAGVTQTPRYLIKTRGQQVTLSCSPISGHRSVSWYQQTPGQGLQFLFEYFSETQRNKGNFPGRFSGRQFSNSRSEMNVSTLELGDSALYLCASSPLAGGPSLGLYQETQYFGPGTRLLVL.

A few counts support this clonotype. The chain uses TRBV5-1 and TRBJ2-1, with 8 bases that match TRBD1. Germline CDR1 is SGHRS and CDR2 is YFSETQ. The CDR3 totals 15 residues. V lost 5 bases, J lost 5 bases, and 9 bases stayed unmatched. The CDR3 DNA reads TGCGCCAGCAGTCCCCGTGGACAGGGACACAATGAGCAGTTCTTC. Translation: CASSPRGQGHNEQFF.

The chain has TRBV5-1 and TRBJ2-5, with 7 nucleotides matching TRBD2. Germline V gene sequence: CDR1 SGHRS, CDR2 YFSETQ. J gave up 5 bases and V 7 bases, and 5 bases lay outside the gene matches. This CDR3 has 12 residues. The CDR3 coding sequence is TGCGCCAGCCGAGCGGGAATTGAGACCCAGTACTTC. As protein: CASRAGIETQYF.

In its sample, this clonotype was seen many times. The CDR3 bases are TGTGCCAGCGCTCAGGGGGAGGGTGTGGAGTGCGGGAGCCCCAGCTCCTACGAGCAGTACTTC. Its protein is CASAQGEGVECGSPSSYEQYF. V usage is TRBV6-4 and J usage is TRBJ2-7, with D perhaps being TRBD1 or TRBD2 (7 bases each). Trimming cost V 8 bases and J 0 bases, with 35 bases left between them. The CDR3 is made up of 21 amino acids. Germline V gene sequence: CDR1 MRHNA, CDR2 SNTAGT.

The chain couples TRBV19 to TRBJ1-1; a weak D match, TRBD1 (6 bases). V was clipped by 8 bases and J by 1 base, with 8 bases between them. This CDR3 contains 12 residues. Germline CDR1 reads LNHDA; CDR2 reads SQIVND (reference sequence). The CDR3 DNA reads TGTGCCAGTGCAGGGGCGAACACTGAAGCTTTCTTT. Translation gives CASAGANTEAFF.

The J gene is TRBJ2-4, the V gene TRBV7-6; 8 nucleotides align to TRBD2. The germline CDR1 and CDR2 sequences are SGHVS and FNYEAQ. CDR3 length equals 18 residues. V shed 1 base, J shed 2 bases, and the junction held 10 bases outside the gene matches. The CDR3 region has the DNA TGTGCCAGCAGCTTAGAAGGGGCGGGGGGCGCTTCCAAAAACATTCAGTACTTC. Encoded protein: CASSLEGAGGASKNIQYF.

This clonotype was observed many times. The chain carries TRBV10-3 and TRBJ2-2, with 8 bases identical to TRBD1. CDR1 ENHRY and CDR2 SYGVKD come from the germline V gene. Trimming took 9 bases from V and 4 from J; bases not matched to a gene: 4. The CDR3 is 13 amino acids. CDR3 protein: CAIRTGSTGELFF. DNA for the CDR3: TGTGCCATAAGGACAGGGTCCACCGGGGAGCTGTTTTTT.

The genes are TRBV7-9 and TRBJ2-1, with 11 positions matching TRBD2. The CDR3 length is 14 residues. Germline V lookup: CDR1 SEHNR, CDR2 FQNEAQ (reference sequence). Trimming removed 7 bases from V and 10 bases from J; junction bases left unmatched: 9. CDR3 amino acids: CASNAGLADGEQFF. CDR3 nucleotide sequence: TGTGCCAGCAACGCGGGACTAGCGGACGGCGAGCAGTTCTTC.

This clonotype was recorded at least ten times. The rearrangement uses TRBV6-2 or TRBV6-3 and TRBJ2-1; 7 bases map to TRBD1. This CDR3 is built from 14 residues. Germline V gene lookup returns CDR1 MNHEY and CDR2 SVGEGT. V lost 0 bases and J lost 7; bases outside the gene matches: 3. In DNA, the CDR3 is TGTGCCAGCAGTTACTCGACAGGGCAGAATGAGCAGTTCTTC. It specifies CASSYSTGQNEQFF.

The chain carries TRBV6-2 or TRBV6-3 and TRBJ2-7, with D unclear. CDR1 is MNHEY, CDR2 SVGEGT, per germline. Trimming took 2 bases from V and 0 from J, leaving 17 bases between them. This CDR3 has 17 residues. This CDR3 is CASSYPRGRTNSYEQYF. CDR3 DNA: TGTGCCAGCAGTTACCCTAGAGGACGGACCAACTCCTACGAGCAGTACTTC.

The rearrangement uses TRBV7-3 and TRBJ2-3; 8 nucleotides agree with TRBD1. After removal of 5 bases from V and 0 bases from J, the junction contained 4 bases not matched to a gene. The CDR3 extends over 15 amino acids. From germline, CDR1 is SGHTA and CDR2 FQGTGA. The CDR3: CASSAGGLSTDTQYF. The CDR3 DNA is TGTGCCAGCAGCGCAGGGGGCCTTAGCACAGATACGCAGTATTTT. The full variable domain, its missing parts supplied by reference TRBV7-3 and TRBJ2-3, is GAGVSQTPSNKVTEKGKYVELRCDPISGHTALYWYRQSLGQGPEFLIYFQGTGAADDSGLPNDRFFAVRPEGSVSTLKIQRTERGDSAVYLCASSAGGLSTDTQYFGPGTRLTVL.

This clonotype has at least ten counts. The chain links TRBV27 to TRBJ2-7; D remains unclear. The CDR3 length is 14 residues. CDR1 is MNHEY and CDR2 is SMNVEV in the germline V gene (reference sequence). Trimming removed 3 bases at V and 0 bases at J, with 9 bases between. CDR3 nucleotide sequence: TGTGCCAGCAGTTTGAGGACGGTCTCCTACGAGCAGTACTTC. Its translation: CASSLRTVSYEQYF.

The V call is TRBV20-1, the J call TRBJ1-2, with D possibly being TRBD1 (5 bases). Germline V gene sequence: CDR1 DFQATT, CDR2 SNEGSKA (reference sequence). This CDR3 has 14 amino acids. V was trimmed by 5 bases and J by 4 bases, leaving 17 bases between them. CDR3 bases: TGCAGTGCTCCCCCTTCCTGGGGGATCTATGGCTACACCTTC. Translation gives CSAPPSWGIYGYTF.